This entry lists 29 T cell receptor beta chains sequenced from one sample in a study of shared clonotypes between healthy human individuals. Measured with immunoSEQ multiplex PCR; TCRdb has only the in-frame clones, and not every one. The table lists 2 million or so clones, 85% to 95% of them singletons. Sequencing was performed on naive CD4+ T cells sorted from blood. The subset denotes: CD45RA+ positively selected. These receptors were obtained from a man between 18 and 29 years old in good health.

The chain couples TRBV7-9 to TRBJ2-4; TRBD2 aligns across 10 bases. V trimming: 5 bases; J trimming: 9 bases; junction bases outside the gene matches: 13. This CDR3 comprises 16 residues. Germline V lookup: CDR1 SEHNR, CDR2 FQNEAQ (reference sequence). The CDR3 loop is CASSPWEAGGLIIQYF. Written as DNA, the CDR3 is TGTGCCAGCAGCCCCTGGGAAGCGGGGGGGCTAATCATTCAGTACTTC.

The genes are TRBV9 and TRBJ2-7; D may be TRBD1 (6 bases). Trimming removed 0 bases from V and 3 bases from J, with 10 bases in between. Germline assignment: CDR1 SGDLS and CDR2 YYNGEE. CDR3 length: 14 residues. CDR3 DNA: TGTGCCAGCAGCGTAGGGACAGTCAACTACGAGCAGTACTTC. Protein product: CASSVGTVNYEQYF.

V usage is TRBV10-2 and J usage is TRBJ2-2; a weak D match, TRBD1 (6 bases). V was cut by 8 bases and J by 8 bases, with 18 bases left in between. The germline CDR1 and CDR2 sequences are WSHSY and SAAADI. The CDR3 extends over 14 amino acids. CDR3 sequence reads: CASRAASGEGELFF. The CDR3 DNA reads TGCGCCAGCCGGGCCGCGTCAGGGGAGGGGGAGCTGTTTTTT.

The genes are TRBV6-1 and TRBJ2-5; D remains ambiguous. Deletions cut 8 bases from V and 0 bases from J, with 10 bases between. Germline-derived CDR1 and CDR2 are MNHNS and SASEGT. The CDR3 contains 13 residues. The CDR3 protein is CASQRQYQETQYF. The DNA of the CDR3 is TGTGCCAGCCAGAGGCAGTACCAAGAGACCCAGTACTTC.

The chain combines TRBV6-1 with TRBJ1-2; D is perhaps TRBD1 (5 bases). Germline lookup yields CDR1 MNHNS and CDR2 SASEGT. Between the trimmed V and J ends, which lost 2 bases and 7 bases, there was a span of 14 bases. The CDR3 is 14 amino acids. The CDR3 sequence is CASSEIPGSFGYTF. The CDR3 nucleotides are TGTGCCAGCAGTGAAATCCCAGGGTCGTTTGGCTACACCTTC.

The V and J genes are TRBV29-1 and TRBJ1-1, with D perhaps matching TRBD1 (5 bases). Germline CDR1 reads SQVTM; CDR2 reads ANQGSEA. Deletions cut 3 bases from V and 4 bases from J, with 15 bases between. The CDR3 has 14 residues. This chain's CDR3 is CSVEPSRGGTEAFF. The CDR3 bases are TGCAGCGTTGAGCCCTCCCGGGGCGGCACTGAAGCTTTCTTT.

The chain recombines TRBV7-9 with TRBJ1-4, with D hard to call. CDR1 is SEHNR, CDR2 FQNEAQ, per germline (reference sequence). The V gene lost 6 bases and the J gene lost 8 bases, with 16 bases spanning the gap. The CDR3 runs to 14 residues. CDR3 DNA sequence: TGTGCCAGCAGTAACAGAGGGTCGGGAGAAAAACTGTTTTTT. This encodes CASSNRGSGEKLFF.

The chain combines TRBV7-2 with TRBJ2-7; 9 bases match TRBD1. The trim removed 6 bases at V and 3 bases at J, leaving 6 bases unmatched. Germline CDR1 SGHTA, CDR2 FQGNSA. CDR3 length: 14 residues. CDR3 sequence (DNA): TGTGCCAGCAGAACCACAGGGGGCCTCTACGAGCAGTACTTC. It translates to CASRTTGGLYEQYF.

J is TRBJ1-3 and V is TRBV4-1; D unresolved. This CDR3 has 14 amino acids. Trimming removed 6 bases from V and 2 bases from J, with 11 bases in between. CDR1 is MGHRA, CDR2 YSYEKL, per germline. In DNA, the CDR3 is TGCGCCAGCAGTGGTGGGTACGCTGGAAACACCATATATTTT. Encoded protein: CASSGGYAGNTIYF.

The rearrangement uses TRBV6-6 and TRBJ2-5; 7 bases line up with TRBD1. This CDR3 has 15 residues. Germline lookup yields CDR1 MNHNY and CDR2 SVGAGI (reference sequence). The V and J ends lost 7 bases and 0 bases, in that order; junction bases with no gene match: 8. CDR3 nucleotide sequence: TGTGCCAGCAACTTAGGGACAGTGGACCAAGAGACCCAGTACTTC. As protein: CASNLGTVDQETQYF.

The rearrangement uses TRBV7-9 and TRBJ2-7; TRBD1 is a possible D gene (5 bases). Trimming took off 5 bases at V and 2 bases at J, with 13 bases between the two ends. Germline V CDR1 and CDR2: SEHNR, FQNEAQ (reference sequence). This CDR3 has 14 amino acids. The CDR3 loop reads CASSPLQGPYEQYF. As DNA, the CDR3 is TGTGCCAGCAGCCCGCTTCAGGGTCCCTACGAGCAGTACTTC.

The chain recombines TRBV6-1 with TRBJ1-3, with 8 bases lining up with TRBD1. Germline CDR1 is MNHNS and CDR2 is SASEGT. Trimming cost V 6 bases and J 4 bases; bases outside gene matches: 8. The CDR3 totals 15 residues. In DNA form, the CDR3 reads TGTGCCAGCAGGGGACAGGTCCTGGGGGGAAACACCATATATTTT. Its protein product is CASRGQVLGGNTIYF.

The chain has TRBV14 and TRBJ2-7, with D unclear. Germline V CDR1 and CDR2: SGHDN, FVKESK. The CDR3 spans 11 residues. V lost 4 bases and J 6 bases, leaving 7 bases between the germline ends. CDR3 nucleotide sequence: TGTGCCAGCAGCCCCGGACGCGAGCAGTACTTC. Encoded protein: CASSPGREQYF.

The J gene is TRBJ1-6, the V gene TRBV6-1; D gene ambiguous. From germline, CDR1 is MNHNS and CDR2 SASEGT. This CDR3 comprises 17 residues. Trimming removed 2 bases from V and 9 bases from J, with 20 bases in between. Here the CDR3 DNA reads TGTGCCAGCAGTGAAAATTTTGGCAGGCAGTGGACTTCACCCCTCCACTTT. Amino acid sequence: CASSENFGRQWTSPLHF.

The gene calls are TRBV27 and TRBJ1-6, with D unclear. The CDR3 is 16 amino acids. V lost 4 bases to trimming and J lost 8 bases, with 18 bases between them. Germline CDR1 MNHEY, CDR2 SMNVEV (reference sequence). DNA of the CDR3: TGTGCCAGCAGTTCCGGGCCGGGCCGTTGGGATTCACCCCTCCACTTT. Its translation is CASSSGPGRWDSPLHF.

The V gene is TRBV29-1, the J gene TRBJ2-7, with D perhaps TRBD1 or TRBD2 (5 bases each). The CDR3 is made up of 11 amino acids. Between the trimmed V and J ends, which lost 1 base and 7 bases, there was a span of 8 bases. CDR1 SQVTM and CDR2 ANQGSEA come from the germline V gene. CDR3 in amino acids: CSVEGWGEQYF. CDR3 in DNA: TGCAGCGTTGAAGGGTGGGGGGAGCAGTACTTC.

V is TRBV5-5 and J is TRBJ1-6; D is ambiguous. With 4 bases removed from V and 5 bases from J, the gap between germline ends came to 16 bases. CDR3 size: 16 residues. Germline loops: CDR1 SGHKS, CDR2 YYEKEE (reference sequence). The CDR3 DNA sequence: TGTGCCAGCAGCCTAAGTTCCGTCTGGGATAATTCACCCCTCCACTTT. Translation: CASSLSSVWDNSPLHF.

This clone was recorded once. The chain employs TRBV9 and TRBJ2-7; 7 nucleotides align to TRBD1. The CDR3 length is 15 residues. The germline V gene has CDR1 SGDLS and CDR2 YYNGEE. Trimming removed 4 bases from V and 2 bases from J; junction bases left unmatched: 9. In nucleotides, the CDR3 is TGTGCCAGCAGCCCCAGACAGGGTTTGACCTACGAGCAGTACTTC. This sequence encodes CASSPRQGLTYEQYF.

As concerns this clone: This sample also contains other DNA sequences that code for the same CDR3. This chain uses TRBV30 with TRBJ1-1; TRBD1 might be the D (5 bases). The V and J ends lost 0 bases and 5 bases respectively, with 10 bases between them. Germline assignment: CDR1 GTSNPN and CDR2 SVGIG (reference sequence). CDR3 length: 13 amino acids. CDR3 coding DNA: TGTGCCTGGAGTGTTCAGGGAACTACTGAAGCTTTCTTT. Amino acids: CAWSVQGTTEAFF.

The chain links TRBV4-3 to TRBJ2-4, with D possibly TRBD1 on 5 matching bases. The CDR3 consists of 14 residues. The V end lost 3 bases, the J end lost 6 bases, and 12 bases lay between the germline ends. The germline gives CDR1 LGHNA, CDR2 YSLEER. CDR3 region: CASSHQGVGNIQYF. In DNA form, the CDR3 reads TGCGCCAGCAGCCACCAGGGTGTCGGAAACATTCAGTACTTC.

The chain joins TRBV6-1 to TRBJ1-5, with a weak D call TRBD1 (5 bases). Germline lookup yields CDR1 MNHNS and CDR2 SASEGT. This CDR3 has 16 amino acids. V lost 3 bases and J lost 7, with 19 bases in between. This chain's CDR3 is CASSEAGRGFGQPQHF. In nucleotides, the CDR3 is TGTGCCAGCAGTGAGGCTGGGCGGGGGTTCGGACAGCCCCAGCATTTT.

The V gene is TRBV5-4, the J gene TRBJ1-2; D is unclear. This CDR3 has 13 residues. V was shortened by 2 bases and J by 0 bases, with 5 bases between the two germline ends. Germline V lookup: CDR1 SGHNT, CDR2 YYREEE (reference sequence). The CDR3 loop reads CASSFMANYGYTF. CDR3 DNA: TGTGCCAGCAGCTTTATGGCTAACTATGGCTACACCTTC.

Here the CDR3 DNA reads TGTGCCAGCAGATCCCCGGTCGGAGGCTACACCTTC. Translated, it gives CASRSPVGGYTF. V is TRBV6-4 and J is TRBJ1-2, with D unresolved. CDR3 length: 12 amino acids. V was pared by 6 bases and J by 8 bases, with 13 bases between. Germline V gives CDR1 MRHNA, CDR2 SNTAGT.

The rearrangement uses TRBV4-1 and TRBJ2-1, with TRBD2 matching over 8 bases. Trimming cost V 8 bases and J 10 bases; bases outside gene matches: 13. The CDR3 has 14 amino acids. Per germline, CDR1 MGHRA and CDR2 YSYEKL. The CDR3 coding sequence is TGCGCCAGCGGGCCCGGGACTGGCGGGGGGGAGCAGTTCTTC. It codes for CASGPGTGGGEQFF.

The chain employs TRBV6-5 and TRBJ2-1; 8 bases are a match to TRBD2. The V gene's germline CDR1 is MNHEY and CDR2 SVGAGI. The CDR3 has 15 residues. With 4 bases clipped from V and 3 bases from J, the junction kept 5 bases outside the gene matches. The CDR3 DNA follows: TGTGCCAGCAGTTCCGGGGGGGCCGGCTACAATGAGCAGTTCTTC. It is translated as CASSSGGAGYNEQFF.

This clone was counted once. This chain connects TRBV11-1 to TRBJ2-7; perhaps TRBD1 as D (5 bases). Per germline, CDR1 SGHAT and CDR2 FQDESV (reference sequence). The V end lost 3 bases, the J end lost 6 bases, and 12 bases lay between the germline ends. The CDR3 spans 13 residues. CDR3 loop: CASSFQGTGEQYF. CDR3 in DNA: TGTGCCAGCAGCTTCCAGGGTACGGGCGAGCAGTACTTC.

CDR3 nucleotides: TGTGCCAGCAGTTTATCGGGACAGGGGACGAGCTCCTATAATTCACCCCTCCACTTT. Its protein product is CASSLSGQGTSSYNSPLHF. The genes are TRBV27 and TRBJ1-6; 10 nucleotides align to TRBD1. CDR1 and CDR2 from the germline V gene are MNHEY and SMNVEV (reference sequence). The V gene end was trimmed by 0 bases and the J gene end by 0 bases; junction bases not matched to a gene: 5. This CDR3 contains 19 residues.

Here the CDR3 reads CASSGHFTNTGELFF. CDR3 nucleotide sequence: TGTGCCAGCAGTGGTCACTTCACCAACACCGGGGAGCTGTTTTTT. V and J are TRBV2 and TRBJ2-2; D is ambiguous. V was pared by 4 bases and J by 2 bases, with 11 bases between. The CDR3 is made up of 15 amino acids. Germline-derived CDR1 and CDR2 are SNHLY and FYNNEI.

This chain connects TRBV19 to TRBJ2-4; D is possibly TRBD1 (6 bases). V lost 4 bases to trimming and J lost 0 bases, with 13 bases between them. CDR3 length: 16 amino acids. Germline CDR1 is LNHDA and CDR2 is SQIVND (reference sequence). This CDR3 reads CASSNGQTIAKNIQYF. The CDR3 bases are TGTGCCAGTAGTAATGGACAGACTATAGCCAAAAACATTCAGTACTTC.